This T cell receptor beta chain was observed in a study of T cell responses to AZD1222 COVID-19 vaccine (dated by TCRdb to about 2021). For the wider study: AZD1222 recipients given second doses at about 4 weeks or at about 12 weeks were pooled, since spike-specific TCR depth and breadth were not found to differ between the two schedules. A total of 233 trial participants underwent TCR sequencing, of whom approximately 200 had received two doses of AZD1222 and some 26 had received two doses of the MenACWY control vaccine. Trial participants were enrolled by age into 18-55, 56-69 and 70-plus year subgroups, with around 150, 28 and 57 TCR-sequenced participants respectively. The paper as a whole reports these results and caveats: The whole spike protein was spanned by vaccine-associated CD4 TCRs, and dominant responses were seen in regions 160-218 and 743-854. In the small 56-69-year group, the increase in depth fell short of significance, most likely because of low power. Spike-specific TCR breadth and depth rose significantly after two AZD1222 doses compared with day 0 and with MenACWY recipients. Participants were mostly white British and included more females than males, and it was suggested by the authors that clonal diversity may have been underestimated. Because no samples from the day 14 peak response were available, repertoires could be characterized only after the peak T cell response. Conclusions about previously exposed vaccinees were limited because only 6 or 7 AZD1222 recipients were SARS-CoV-2 seropositive at baseline. Reportedly, almost half of the unique spike-specific TCRs recognized epitopes lying outside the regions that are mutated in the B.1.351 and B.1.1.7 variants.

What the time point label conveys for this sample: baseline before first vaccination. Vaccinee samples were obtained from the UK trials COV001 and COV002, which included a single-blind randomized controlled phase 2/3 trial of AZD1222 (ChAdOx1 nCoV-19) in healthy adults. For TCRbeta chain sequencing, PBMC samples were collected from trial participants at day 0 and at day 28 after the second dose. The CDR3 measures 14 amino acids from cysteine to phenylalanine. Only CDR3 DNA is held: 42 bases, read in frame from base 1. According to the germline V gene, CDR1 reads SGHAT and CDR2 reads FQNNGV. V sheds 5 bases and J sheds 0 bases, leaving 9 bases between their ends. With respect to this clone: The antigen it binds to is not known. The input lacks base qualities; no much larger clone sits a single base away.

The CDR3 regions of human TCRbeta chains were analyzed by immunosequencing. In the paper's pipeline: TCRs in the repertoires were compared against a reference library of SARS-CoV-2-specific TCRs that had been generated with the MIRA antigen-specificity platform. Breadth meant the fraction of unique TCRs that were SARS-CoV-2-associated, whereas depth meant the fraction of total T cells that were SARS-CoV-2-associated. Using the MIRA data, each spike-specific TCR was assigned both to the spike region to which the TCR was reactive and to a CD4 or CD8 class. Log10-transformed breadth and depth values were compared by one-way ANOVA with Sidak's multiple comparisons tests. What TCRdb holds here is the immuneACCESS table cut down to in-frame rearrangements. Part of the clones is not present; checked against another copy, under half of the missing clones reflect an unresolved V gene, and the others are unexplained. Clonal size and the V and J genes are those of that table, whereas D and trimming came from the DNA. This sample lists 72,000 or so clones; about 92% were detected once. The ten top clones hold roughly 4.2% of the sample.

The sequencing here drew on peripheral blood, taken on day 0 of AZD1222 vaccination. This TCR was sampled from an adult in good health. The chain links TRBV11-2 with TRBJ2-3; the D gene cannot be resolved reliably. The CDR3: CASSPTASTDTQYF. The nucleotide sequence reads as follows: TGTGCCAGCAGCCCGACTGCTAGCACAGATACGCAGTATTTT.